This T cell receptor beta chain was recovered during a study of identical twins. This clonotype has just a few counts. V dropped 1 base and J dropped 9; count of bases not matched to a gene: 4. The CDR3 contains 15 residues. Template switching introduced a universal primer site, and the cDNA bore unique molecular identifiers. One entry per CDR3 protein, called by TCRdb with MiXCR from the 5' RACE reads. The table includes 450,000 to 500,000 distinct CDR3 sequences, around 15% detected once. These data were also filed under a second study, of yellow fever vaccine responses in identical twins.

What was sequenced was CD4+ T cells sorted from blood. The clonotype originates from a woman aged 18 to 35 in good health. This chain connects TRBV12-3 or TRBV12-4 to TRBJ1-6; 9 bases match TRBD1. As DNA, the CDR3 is TGTGCCAGCAGTTTAGGCGGGACAGGGAGTTCACCCCTCCACTTT. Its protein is CASSLGGTGSSPLHF.